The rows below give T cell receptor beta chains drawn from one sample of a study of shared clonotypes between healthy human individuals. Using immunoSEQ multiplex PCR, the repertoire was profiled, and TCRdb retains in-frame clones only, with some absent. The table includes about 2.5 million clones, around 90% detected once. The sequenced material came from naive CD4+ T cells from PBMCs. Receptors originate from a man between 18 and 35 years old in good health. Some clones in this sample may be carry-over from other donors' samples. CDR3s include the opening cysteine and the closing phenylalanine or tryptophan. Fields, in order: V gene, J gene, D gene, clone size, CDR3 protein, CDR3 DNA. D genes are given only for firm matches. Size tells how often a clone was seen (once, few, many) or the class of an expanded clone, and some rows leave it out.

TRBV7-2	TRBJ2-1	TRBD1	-	CASSLERQGYNEQFF	TGTGCCAGCAGCTTAGAACGACAGGGCTACAATGAGCAGTTCTTC
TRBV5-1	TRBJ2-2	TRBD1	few	CASSLGTGDTGELFF	TGCGCCAGCAGCTTGGGGACAGGGGACACCGGGGAGCTGTTTTTT
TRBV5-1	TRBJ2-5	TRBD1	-	CASSPGTGLETQYF	TGCGCCAGCAGCCCAGGGACAGGGCTAGAGACCCAGTACTTC
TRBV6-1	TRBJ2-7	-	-	CASSGSETGTSYEQYF	TGTGCCAGCAGTGGATCCGAGACAGGTACCTCCTACGAGCAGTACTTC
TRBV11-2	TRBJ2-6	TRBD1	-	CASSFNPRDRVLRANVLTF	TGTGCCAGCAGCTTTAACCCCCGGGACAGGGTTCTTAGGGCCAACGTCCTGACTTTC
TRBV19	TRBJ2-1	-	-	CASSDPSGLMPYEQFF	TGTGCCAGTAGTGACCCGTCGGGGCTAATGCCCTATGAGCAGTTCTTC
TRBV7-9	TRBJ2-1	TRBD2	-	CASSLGTSGRSYNEQFF	TGTGCCAGCAGCTTAGGGACTAGCGGGAGATCCTACAATGAGCAGTTCTTC
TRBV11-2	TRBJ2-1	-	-	CASSSGTHNEQFF	TGTGCCAGCAGCTCCGGGACTCACAATGAGCAGTTCTTC
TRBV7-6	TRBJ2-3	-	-	CASSPAGRSTDTQYF	TGTGCCAGCAGCCCCGCCGGGCGGAGCACAGATACGCAGTATTTT
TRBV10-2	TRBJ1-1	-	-	CASSEWRAMNTEAFF	TGCGCCAGCAGTGAGTGGAGGGCCATGAACACTGAAGCTTTCTTT
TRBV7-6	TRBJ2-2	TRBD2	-	CASSPSGRRETGELFF	TGTGCCAGCAGCCCTAGCGGGAGGCGAGAGACCGGGGAGCTGTTTTTT
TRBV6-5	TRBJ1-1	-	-	CASRAWDTEAFF	TGTGCCAGCAGGGCGTGGGACACTGAAGCTTTCTTT
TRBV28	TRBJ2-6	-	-	CASSIPLRRRTSGANVLTF	TGTGCCAGCAGTATTCCCCTACGGCGGCGGACGTCTGGGGCCAACGTCCTGACTTTC
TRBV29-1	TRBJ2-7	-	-	CSVVRQGSREQYF	TGCAGCGTTGTCCGGCAGGGGTCGCGAGAGCAGTACTTC
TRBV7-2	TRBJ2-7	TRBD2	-	CASSGFVVGGRGLGEQYF	TGTGCCAGCAGCGGTTTTGTAGTAGGCGGGAGGGGCCTGGGCGAGCAGTACTTC
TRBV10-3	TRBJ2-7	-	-	CAISGEASSYEQYF	TGTGCCATCAGTGGCGAAGCTAGCTCCTACGAGCAGTACTTC
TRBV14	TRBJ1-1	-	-	CASSPDRLRTEAFF	TGTGCCAGCAGCCCGGACAGACTCCGAACTGAAGCTTTCTTT
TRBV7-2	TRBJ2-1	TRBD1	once	CASSRSGTGGAEQFF	TGTGCCAGCAGCCGGTCCGGGACAGGGGGCGCCGAGCAGTTCTTC
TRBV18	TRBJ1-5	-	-	CASSVWTVGDSNQPQHF	TGTGCCAGCTCAGTCTGGACAGTGGGAGATAGCAATCAGCCCCAGCATTTT
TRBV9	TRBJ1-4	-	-	CASSPRGGPNEKLFF	TGTGCCAGCAGCCCTCGGGGCGGCCCAAATGAAAAACTGTTTTTT
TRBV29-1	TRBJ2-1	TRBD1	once	CSVRSWTGSYNEQFF	TGCAGCGTTCGGAGTTGGACAGGGTCTTACAATGAGCAGTTCTTC
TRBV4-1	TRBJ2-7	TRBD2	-	CASSQDGGADYEQYF	TGCGCCAGCAGCCAAGACGGGGGGGCCGACTACGAGCAGTACTTC
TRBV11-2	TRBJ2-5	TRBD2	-	CASSSAGEGTQYF	TGTGCCAGCAGCTCCGCGGGAGAAGGGACCCAGTACTTC
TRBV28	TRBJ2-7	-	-	CASTTVGRVGDEQYF	TGTGCCAGCACCACGGTGGGCAGGGTGGGCGACGAGCAGTACTTC
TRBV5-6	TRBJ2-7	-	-	CASSLLGGRALEQYF	TGTGCCAGCAGCTTGTTGGGGGGACGGGCCCTCGAGCAGTACTTC
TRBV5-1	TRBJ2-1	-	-	CASSLGAPYNEQFF	TGCGCCAGCAGCTTGGGGGCCCCCTACAATGAGCAGTTCTTC
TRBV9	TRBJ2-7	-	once	CASSVYASSYEQYF	TGTGCCAGCAGCGTATATGCGAGCTCCTACGAGCAGTACTTC
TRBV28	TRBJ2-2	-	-	CASPDSFTGELFF	TGTGCCAGCCCCGACAGTTTCACCGGGGAGCTGTTTTTT
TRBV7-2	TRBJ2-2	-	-	CASSLVPAGTGELFF	TGTGCCAGCAGCTTAGTACCAGCAGGGACCGGGGAGCTGTTTTTT
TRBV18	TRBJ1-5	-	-	CASSRELNQPQHF	TGTGCCAGCTCACGGGAGCTCAATCAGCCCCAGCATTTT
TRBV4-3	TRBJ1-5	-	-	CASSLAAGGSNQPQHF	TGCGCCAGCAGCCTAGCGGCGGGGGGCTCAAATCAGCCCCAGCATTTT
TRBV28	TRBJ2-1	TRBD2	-	CASSLAGGPYEQFF	TGTGCCAGCAGTTTAGCGGGAGGGCCTTATGAGCAGTTCTTC
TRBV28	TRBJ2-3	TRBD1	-	CASRLDRTDTQYF	TGTGCCAGCAGATTGGACAGGACAGATACGCAGTATTTT
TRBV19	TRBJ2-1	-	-	CASSIRFASSYNEQFF	TGTGCCAGTAGTATCCGTTTTGCGAGCTCCTACAATGAGCAGTTCTTC
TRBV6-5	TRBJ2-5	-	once	CASRGWGETQYF	TGTGCCAGCAGAGGGTGGGGGGAGACCCAGTACTTC
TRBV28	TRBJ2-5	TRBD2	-	CASRKAGAVETQYF	TGTGCCAGCAGGAAAGCGGGAGCGGTAGAGACCCAGTACTTC
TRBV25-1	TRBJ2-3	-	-	CASSETSTDTQYF	TGTGCCAGCAGTGAAACCAGCACAGATACGCAGTATTTT
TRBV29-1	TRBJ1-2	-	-	CSVVLPGSRGYTF	TGCAGCGTTGTACTACCGGGGTCCCGTGGCTACACCTTC
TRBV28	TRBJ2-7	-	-	CASSFPLSPGLQSYEQYF	TGTGCCAGCAGTTTCCCATTGAGCCCGGGGCTACAATCCTACGAGCAGTACTTC
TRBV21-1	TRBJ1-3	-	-	CASSKVGFCGNTIYF	TGTGCCAGCAGCAAAGTAGGGTTCTGCGGAAACACCATATATTTT
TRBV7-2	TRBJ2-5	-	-	CASSLAGPGETQYF	TGTGCCAGCAGCTTAGCGGGACCAGGGGAGACCCAGTACTTC
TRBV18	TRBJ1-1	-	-	CASSGGDRAFF	TGTGCCAGCTCGGGAGGTGATAGGGCTTTCTTT
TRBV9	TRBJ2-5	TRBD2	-	CASSVVASGGGAGETQYF	TGTGCCAGCAGCGTAGTGGCTAGCGGGGGAGGGGCGGGAGAGACCCAGTACTTC
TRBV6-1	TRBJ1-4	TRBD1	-	CASSEQGGYEKLFF	TGTGCCAGCAGTGAACAGGGGGGCTATGAAAAACTGTTTTTT
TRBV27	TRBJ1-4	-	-	CASSSVATNEKLFF	TGTGCCAGCAGTTCGGTTGCAACTAATGAAAAACTGTTTTTT
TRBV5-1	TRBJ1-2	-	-	CASSFAEGGYGYTF	TGCGCCAGCAGCTTCGCAGAGGGGGGCTATGGCTACACCTTC